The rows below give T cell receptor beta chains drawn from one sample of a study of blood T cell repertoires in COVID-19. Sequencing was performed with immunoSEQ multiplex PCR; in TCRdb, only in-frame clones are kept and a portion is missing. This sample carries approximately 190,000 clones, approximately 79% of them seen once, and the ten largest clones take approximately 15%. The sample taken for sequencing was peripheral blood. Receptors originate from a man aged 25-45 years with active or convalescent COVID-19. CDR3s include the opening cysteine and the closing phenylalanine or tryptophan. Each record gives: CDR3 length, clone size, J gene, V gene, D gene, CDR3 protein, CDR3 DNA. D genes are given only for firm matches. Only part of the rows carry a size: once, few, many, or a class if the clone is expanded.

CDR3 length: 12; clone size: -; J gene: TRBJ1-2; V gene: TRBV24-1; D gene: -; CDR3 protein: CATSDQGLGYTF; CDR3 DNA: TGTGCCACCAGTGATCAGGGACTTGGCTACACCTTC
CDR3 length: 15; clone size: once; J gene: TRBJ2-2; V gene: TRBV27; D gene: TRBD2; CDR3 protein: CASSRAGVNTGELFF; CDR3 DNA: TGTGCCAGCAGTCGAGCGGGGGTGAACACCGGGGAGCTGTTTTTT
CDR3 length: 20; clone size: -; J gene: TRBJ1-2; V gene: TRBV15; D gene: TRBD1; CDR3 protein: CATSRDRFQWDRITNYGYTF; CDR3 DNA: TGTGCCACCAGCAGAGATCGTTTTCAGTGGGACAGGATTACTAACTATGGCTACACCTTC
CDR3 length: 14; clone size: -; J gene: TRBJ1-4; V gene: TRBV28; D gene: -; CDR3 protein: CASTSAREGEKLFF; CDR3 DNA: TGTGCCAGCACCTCTGCGAGGGAGGGCGAAAAACTGTTTTTT
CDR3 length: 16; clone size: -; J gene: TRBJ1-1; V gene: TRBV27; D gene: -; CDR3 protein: CASSLSSTSMNTEAFF; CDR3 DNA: TGTGCCAGCAGTTTATCCTCGACAAGCATGAACACTGAAGCTTTCTTT
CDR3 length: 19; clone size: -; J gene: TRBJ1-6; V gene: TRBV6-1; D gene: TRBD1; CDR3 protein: CASSESVSRQGPYNSPLHF; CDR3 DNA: TGTGCCAGCAGTGAATCCGTGTCGAGACAGGGACCCTATAATTCACCCCTCCACTTT
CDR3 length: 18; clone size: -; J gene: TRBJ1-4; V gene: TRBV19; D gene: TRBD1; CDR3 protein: CASSGGDRVDATNEKLFF; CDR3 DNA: TGTGCCAGTAGTGGGGGGGACAGGGTGGATGCAACTAATGAAAAACTGTTTTTT
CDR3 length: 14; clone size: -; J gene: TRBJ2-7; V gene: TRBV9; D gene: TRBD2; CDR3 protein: CASSVGGRAYEQYF; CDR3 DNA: TGTGCCAGCAGCGTAGGAGGGAGGGCCTACGAGCAGTACTTC
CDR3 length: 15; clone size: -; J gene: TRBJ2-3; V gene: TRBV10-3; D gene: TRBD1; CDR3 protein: CAIRDRGQSTDTQYF; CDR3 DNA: TGTGCCATCAGGGACAGGGGGCAGAGCACAGATACGCAGTATTTT
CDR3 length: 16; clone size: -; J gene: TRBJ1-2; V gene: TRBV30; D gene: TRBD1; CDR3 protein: CAWSGTSGTGDYGYTF; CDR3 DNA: TGTGCCTGGAGTGGCACTTCCGGGACAGGGGACTATGGCTACACCTTC
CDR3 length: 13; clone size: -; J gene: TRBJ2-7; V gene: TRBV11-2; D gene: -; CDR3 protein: CASSLPGSSEQYF; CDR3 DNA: TGTGCCAGCAGCTTACCAGGATCCAGCGAGCAGTACTTC
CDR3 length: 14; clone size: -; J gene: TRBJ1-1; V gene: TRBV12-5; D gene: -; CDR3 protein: CASGLIGDDTEAFF; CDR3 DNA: TGTGCTAGTGGTTTGATAGGGGATGACACTGAAGCTTTCTTT
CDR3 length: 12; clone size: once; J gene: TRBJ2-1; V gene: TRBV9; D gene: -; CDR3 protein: CASSANRDEQFF; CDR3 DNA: TGTGCCAGCAGCGCAAACCGGGATGAGCAGTTCTTC
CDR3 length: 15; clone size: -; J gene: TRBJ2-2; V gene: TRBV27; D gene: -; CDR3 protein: CASTGGKTNTGELFF; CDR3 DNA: TGTGCCAGCACCGGAGGCAAAACGAACACCGGGGAGCTGTTTTTT
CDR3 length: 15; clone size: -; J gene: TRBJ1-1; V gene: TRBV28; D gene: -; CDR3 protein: CASRDRDTLNTEAFF; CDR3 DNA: TGTGCCAGCAGGGACCGGGACACTTTGAACACTGAAGCTTTCTTT
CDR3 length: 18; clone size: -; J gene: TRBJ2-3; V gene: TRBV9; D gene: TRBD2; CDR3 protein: CASSVGIAGTTGRDTQYF; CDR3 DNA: TGTGCCAGCAGCGTAGGGATAGCGGGGACCACCGGCCGTGATACGCAGTATTTT
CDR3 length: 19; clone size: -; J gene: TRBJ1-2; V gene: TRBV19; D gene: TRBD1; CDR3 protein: CASRNNRDRTMTENYGYTF; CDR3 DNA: TGTGCCAGTAGAAACAACCGGGACAGGACTATGACTGAGAACTATGGCTACACCTTC
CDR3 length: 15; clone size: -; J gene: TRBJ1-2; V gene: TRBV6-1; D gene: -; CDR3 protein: CASSEEGQGYYGYTF; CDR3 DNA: TGTGCCAGCAGTGAAGAAGGGCAGGGCTACTATGGCTACACCTTC
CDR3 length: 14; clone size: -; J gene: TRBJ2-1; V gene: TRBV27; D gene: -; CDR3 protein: CASTDSRLEHEQFF; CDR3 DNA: TGTGCCAGCACCGACTCTAGACTGGAACATGAGCAGTTCTTC
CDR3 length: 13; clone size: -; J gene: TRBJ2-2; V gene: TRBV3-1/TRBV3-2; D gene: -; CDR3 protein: CASKPTVTGELFF; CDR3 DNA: TGTGCCAGCAAGCCCACAGTTACCGGGGAGCTGTTTTTT
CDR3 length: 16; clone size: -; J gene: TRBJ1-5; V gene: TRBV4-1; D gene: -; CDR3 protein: CASSQDYGRLNQPQHF; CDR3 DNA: TGCGCCAGCAGCCAAGATTATGGCAGGCTAAATCAGCCCCAGCATTTT